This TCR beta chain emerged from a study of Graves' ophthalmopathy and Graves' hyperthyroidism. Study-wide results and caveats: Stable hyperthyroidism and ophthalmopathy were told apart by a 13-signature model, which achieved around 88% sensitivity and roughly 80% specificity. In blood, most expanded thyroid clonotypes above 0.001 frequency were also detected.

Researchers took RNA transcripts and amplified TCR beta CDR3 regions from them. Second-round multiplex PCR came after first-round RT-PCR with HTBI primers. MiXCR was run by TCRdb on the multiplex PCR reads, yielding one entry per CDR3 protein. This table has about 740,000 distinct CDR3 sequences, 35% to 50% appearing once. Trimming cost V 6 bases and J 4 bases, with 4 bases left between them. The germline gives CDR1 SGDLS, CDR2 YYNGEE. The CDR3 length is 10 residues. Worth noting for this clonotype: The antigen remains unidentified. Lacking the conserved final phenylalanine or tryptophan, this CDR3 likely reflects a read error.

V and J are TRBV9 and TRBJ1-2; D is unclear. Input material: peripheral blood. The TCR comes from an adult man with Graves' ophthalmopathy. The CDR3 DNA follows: TGTGCCAGCAACAGCTATGGCTACACCCTC. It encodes CASNSYGYTL.